These 9 T cell receptor beta chains were all obtained from the same sample, sequenced in a study of a mutant IDH1 vaccine in newly diagnosed glioma. Profiling relied on immunoSEQ multiplex PCR, and the TCRdb table lists in-frame clones only, not all of them. The repertoire has about 92,000 clones, 80% to 90% of them found once; the top ten carry roughly 6.8%. Time point given: baseline, week 1 (first vaccination visit). Treatment: pre-vaccination baseline after standard-of-care therapy. Sequencing used PBMCs, obtained from a glioma patient treated with radiotherapy, temozolomide or both. The source of these receptors is a woman aged 45-59 years with glioma.

The CDR3 is CAAGQLDNYGYTF. CDR3 coding DNA: TGTGCCGCCGGACAGCTAGATAACTATGGCTACACCTTC. V gene TRBV6-5 combines with J gene TRBJ1-2, with a tentative D call TRBD1 (6 bases). V was cut by 11 bases and J by 1 base, with 14 bases left in between. The CDR3 has 13 amino acids. The germline CDR1 and CDR2 sequences are MNHEY and SVGAGI.

This clone was detected only a few times. The chain carries TRBV5-1 and TRBJ2-3, with D possibly matching TRBD2 (6 bases). Trimming removed 0 bases from V and 6 bases from J, with 17 bases in between. This CDR3 region has 16 residues. Germline CDR1 SGHRS, CDR2 YFSETQ. DNA of the CDR3: TGCGCCAGCAGCTTGGCCGGGCTAGCGTATAGGGATACGCAGTATTTT. Translated, it gives CASSLAGLAYRDTQYF. Together with reference TRBV5-1 and TRBJ2-3, the CDR3 gives the full variable domain: KAGVTQTPRYLIKTRGQQVTLSCSPISGHRSVSWYQQTPGQGLQFLFEYFSETQRNKGNFPGRFSGRQFSNSRSEMNVSTLELGDSALYLCASSLAGLAYRDTQYFGPGTRLTVL.

This clone was detected only a few times. The chain combines TRBV15 with TRBJ2-3, with D tentatively TRBD1 or TRBD2 (5 bases each). Germline CDR1 LNHNV, CDR2 YYDKDF (reference sequence). The CDR3 extends over 14 amino acids. V shed 5 bases and J shed 4 bases, with 13 bases lying between them. CDR3 amino acids: CATSLGGSADTQYF. The DNA of the CDR3 is TGTGCCACCAGCCTTGGGGGATCGGCAGATACGCAGTATTTT.

This clone was counted once. V and J are TRBV6-5 and TRBJ1-1; 9 bases align to TRBD1. V was clipped by 5 bases and J by 7 bases; unmatched bases: 11. The CDR3 spans 15 residues. CDR1 is MNHEY, CDR2 SVGAGI, per germline. The CDR3 nucleotides are TGTGCCAGCAGTCCCTCGGGACAGGGCGTAAGTGAAGCTTTCTTT. Translation gives CASSPSGQGVSEAFF.

This rearrangement joins TRBV5-1 to TRBJ1-2; 11 bases are shared with TRBD1. The CDR3 totals 15 residues. Germline CDR1 and CDR2: SGHRS and YFSETQ. The V segment lost 3 bases and the J segment 8 bases; nucleotides outside the gene matches: 9. CDR3 DNA: TGCGCCAGCAGCTCCGGACAGGGGGCGCCCCGGGGCTACACCTTC. This sequence encodes CASSSGQGAPRGYTF.

This chain uses TRBV7-2 with TRBJ1-2, with 7 bases that match TRBD1. Unmatched junction bases numbered 8, after V lost 5 bases and J lost 8 bases. The CDR3 extends over 13 amino acids. Per germline, CDR1 SGHTA and CDR2 FQGNSA. The CDR3 nucleotides read TGTGCCAGCAGCCCCGACAGGGTGGGCGGCTACACCTTC. Translated: CASSPDRVGGYTF.

The gene calls are TRBV6-4 and TRBJ1-3, with 7 bases identical to TRBD1. The germline V gene encodes CDR1 MRHNA and CDR2 SNTAGT. This CDR3 spans 18 amino acids. J was trimmed by 3 bases and V by 6 bases; bases with no gene match: 17. The CDR3, as DNA: TGTGCCAGCAGCCTCGACAGGGTGTATAGTTTCGGTGGAAACACCATATATTTT. It encodes CASSLDRVYSFGGNTIYF.

The rearrangement joins TRBV6-6 to TRBJ1-1; TRBD1 is a possible D gene (5 bases). The CDR3 is 14 residues long. V dropped 6 bases and J dropped 5 bases, with 16 bases sitting between them. The germline CDR1 and CDR2 sequences are MNHNY and SVGAGI (reference sequence). CDR3: CASRPTEEGTEAFF. Here the CDR3 DNA reads TGTGCCAGCAGACCCACCGAGGAGGGGACTGAAGCTTTCTTT.

This clone was counted only a few times. The chain recombines TRBV2 with TRBJ2-2; 8 bases match TRBD1. The CDR3 consists of 16 residues. V shed 7 bases and J 3 bases; nucleotides not matched to a gene: 10. The germline gives CDR1 SNHLY, CDR2 FYNNEI. CDR3 amino acids: CASTQTGEEYTGELFF. The CDR3 coding sequence is TGTGCCAGCACACAGACAGGGGAAGAGTACACCGGGGAGCTGTTTTTT. Looking up the rest from reference TRBV2 and TRBJ2-2 gives the full variable domain: EPEVTQTPSHQVTQMGQEVILRCVPISNHLYFYWYRQILGQKVEFLVSFYNNEISEKSEIFDDQFSVERPDGSNFTLKIRSTKLEDSAMYFCASTQTGEEYTGELFFGEGSRLTVL.